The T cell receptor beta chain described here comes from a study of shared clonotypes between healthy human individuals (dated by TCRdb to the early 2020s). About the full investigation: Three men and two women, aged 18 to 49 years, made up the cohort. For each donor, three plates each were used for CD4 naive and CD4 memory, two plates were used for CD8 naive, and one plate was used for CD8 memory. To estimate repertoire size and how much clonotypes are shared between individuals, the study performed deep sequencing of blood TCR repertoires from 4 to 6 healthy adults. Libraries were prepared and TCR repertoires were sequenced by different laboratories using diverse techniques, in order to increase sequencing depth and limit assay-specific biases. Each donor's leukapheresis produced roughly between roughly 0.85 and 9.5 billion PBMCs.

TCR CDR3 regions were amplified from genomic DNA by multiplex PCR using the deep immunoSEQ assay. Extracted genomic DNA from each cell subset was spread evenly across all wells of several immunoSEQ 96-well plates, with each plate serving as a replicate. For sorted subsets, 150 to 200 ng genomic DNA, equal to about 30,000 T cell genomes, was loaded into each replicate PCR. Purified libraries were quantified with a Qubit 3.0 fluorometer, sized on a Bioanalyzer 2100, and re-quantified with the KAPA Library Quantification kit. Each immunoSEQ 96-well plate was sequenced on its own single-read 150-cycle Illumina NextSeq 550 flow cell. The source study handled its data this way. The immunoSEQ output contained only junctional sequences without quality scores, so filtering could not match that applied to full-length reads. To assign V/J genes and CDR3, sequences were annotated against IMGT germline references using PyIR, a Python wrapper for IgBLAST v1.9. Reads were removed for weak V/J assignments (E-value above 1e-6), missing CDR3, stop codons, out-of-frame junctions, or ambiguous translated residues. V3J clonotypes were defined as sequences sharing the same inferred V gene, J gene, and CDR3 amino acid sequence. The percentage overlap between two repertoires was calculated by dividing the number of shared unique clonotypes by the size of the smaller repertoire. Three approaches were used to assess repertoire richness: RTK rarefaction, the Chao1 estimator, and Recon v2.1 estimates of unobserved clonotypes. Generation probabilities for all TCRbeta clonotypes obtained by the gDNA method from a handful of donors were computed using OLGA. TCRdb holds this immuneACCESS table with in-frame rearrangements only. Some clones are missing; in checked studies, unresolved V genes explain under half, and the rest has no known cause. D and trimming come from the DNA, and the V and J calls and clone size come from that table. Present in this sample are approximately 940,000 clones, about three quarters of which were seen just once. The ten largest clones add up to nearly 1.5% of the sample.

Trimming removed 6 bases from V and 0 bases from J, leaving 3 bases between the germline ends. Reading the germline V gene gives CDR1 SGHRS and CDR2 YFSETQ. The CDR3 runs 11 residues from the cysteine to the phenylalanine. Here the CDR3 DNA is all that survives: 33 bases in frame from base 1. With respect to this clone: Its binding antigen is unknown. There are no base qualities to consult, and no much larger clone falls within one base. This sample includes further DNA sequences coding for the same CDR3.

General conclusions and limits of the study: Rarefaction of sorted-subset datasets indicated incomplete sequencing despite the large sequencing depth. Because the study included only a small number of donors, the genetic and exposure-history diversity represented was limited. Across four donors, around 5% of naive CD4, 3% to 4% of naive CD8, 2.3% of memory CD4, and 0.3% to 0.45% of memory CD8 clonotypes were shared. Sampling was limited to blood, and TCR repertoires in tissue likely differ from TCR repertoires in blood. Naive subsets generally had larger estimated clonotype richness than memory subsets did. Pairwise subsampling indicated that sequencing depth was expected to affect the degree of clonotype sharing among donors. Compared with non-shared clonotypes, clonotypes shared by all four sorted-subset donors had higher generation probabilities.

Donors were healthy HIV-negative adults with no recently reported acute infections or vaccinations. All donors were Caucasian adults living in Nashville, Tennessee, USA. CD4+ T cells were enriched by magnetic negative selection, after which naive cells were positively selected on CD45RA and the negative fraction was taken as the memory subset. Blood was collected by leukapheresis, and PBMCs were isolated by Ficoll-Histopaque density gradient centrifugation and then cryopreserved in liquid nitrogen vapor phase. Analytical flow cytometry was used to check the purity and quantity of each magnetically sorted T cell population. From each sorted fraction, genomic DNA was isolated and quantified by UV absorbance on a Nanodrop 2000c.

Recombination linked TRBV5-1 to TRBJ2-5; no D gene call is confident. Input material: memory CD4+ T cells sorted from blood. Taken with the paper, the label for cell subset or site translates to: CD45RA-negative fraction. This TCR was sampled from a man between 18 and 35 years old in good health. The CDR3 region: CASNYQETQYF. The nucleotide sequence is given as TGCGCCAGCAATTACCAAGAGACCCAGTACTTC.